The clone carrying this TCR beta chain was seen a single time. Antigen: not known. This record comes from a study of CD8 T cells in Susac syndrome. Broader study findings: The study conceded that relatively few individuals underwent its TCR sequencing and HLA analysis.

This CDR3 spans 15 amino acids. V lost 1 base and J lost 5, with 12 bases in between. Germline V gene sequence: CDR1 LNHDA, CDR2 SQIVND (reference sequence). The authors carried out high-throughput sequencing of TCR beta. They applied it to CD8+ and CD4+ T cells obtained from blood. The authors negatively isolated CD8+ and CD4+ T cells and FACS-enriched TEMRA cells. cDNA came from about 0.5 to 1 ug RNA primed by random hexamers. Amplification of the TCR beta CDR3 was carried out by immunoSEQ multiplex PCR, which spanned a total of 54 Vbeta and 13 Jbeta segments. A single record per CDR3 protein comes from TCRdb applying MiXCR to the immunoSEQ multiplex PCR reads. The data hold under 150,000 distinct CDR3 sequences, with 91% observed a single time.

Material for sequencing was CD8+ T cells from PBMCs. The clonotype comes from a human donor with multiple sclerosis. This chain joins TRBV19 and TRBJ2-1; D unclear. The CDR3 sequence is CASSIGAGLDNEQFF. The CDR3 DNA is TGTGCCAGTAGTATAGGGGCAGGCCTTGACAATGAGCAGTTCTTC. Supplemented by reference TRBV19 and TRBJ2-1, the full variable domain reads DGGITQSPKYLFRKEGQNVTLSCEQNLNHDAMYWYRQDPGQGLRLIYYSQIVNDFQKGDIAEGYSVSREKKESFPLTVTSAQKNPTAFYLCASSIGAGLDNEQFFGPGTRLTVL.